This T cell receptor beta chain was identified in a study of neoadjuvant anti-PD-1 for oral cavity cancer. The CDR3 runs to 15 residues. Germline-derived CDR1 and CDR2 are LNHDA and SQIVND (reference sequence). Trimming at V came to 5 bases and at J to 6 bases, leaving 7 bases not matched to a gene. This clone occurred once. Assay: immunoSEQ multiplex PCR; the TCRdb copy retains only in-frame clones and omits some. In the table there are some 12,000 clones, 65% to 75% of which are singletons. Specified time point: after neoadjuvant nivolumab, at surgical resection. Stage II-IVA oral cavity squamous cell carcinoma was new and untreated by systemic or radiation therapy.

The chain recombines TRBV19 with TRBJ1-5, with 10 bases identical to TRBD1. The sample was PBMCs, taken after nivolumab (anti-PD-1) treatment. The clonotype originates from a person aged 35 to 85 with oral cavity squamous cell carcinoma. The CDR3 DNA reads as TGTGCCAGTAGTGCCTTGACAGGGGGCTCTCAGCCCCAGCATTTT. It specifies CASSALTGGSQPQHF.